This TCR beta chain is drawn from a study of identical twins. The CDR3 has 13 residues. Germline CDR1 reads DFQATT; CDR2 reads SNEGSKA (reference sequence). Trimming took 0 bases from V and 2 from J, leaving 8 bases between them. This clonotype was counted a few times. With template switching, a universal primer site was added, and the cDNA carried unique molecular identifiers. TCRdb reprocessed the 5' RACE reads via MiXCR and lists one record per CDR3 protein. Of about 530,000 distinct CDR3 sequences listed, approximately 14% are singletons. These same data were also listed under a study on yellow fever vaccine responses in identical twins.

The source is a woman between 18 and 30 years old in good health. Sequenced material: CD4+ T cells sorted from blood. This chain uses TRBV20-1 with TRBJ2-7; D not certain. This CDR3 reads CSARDRGTYEQYV. CDR3 DNA: TGCAGTGCTAGAGATCGCGGAACCTACGAGCAGTACGTC.